Following are 15 T cell receptor beta chains from one sample sequenced in a study of cytomegalovirus exposure and HLA in healthy donors. The PCR had 60 Vbeta and 13 Jbeta primers. TCRdb keeps only in-frame clones here, not all; method: immunoSEQ multiplex PCR. The sample carries more than 150,000 clones, approximately 88% recorded once. The sequenced sample consisted of PBMCs. Receptors originate from a boy aged 2 to 10 in good health and CMV-seronegative.

The chain carries TRBV29-1 and TRBJ2-7; 8 bases are shared with TRBD1. With 7 bases clipped from V and 3 bases from J, the junction kept 8 bases outside the gene matches. The germline CDR1 and CDR2 sequences are SQVTM and ANQGSEA. This CDR3 comprises 13 residues. The CDR3 nucleotides are TGCAGCGCCCCGGACAGGGTGTACTACGAGCAGTACTTC. It is translated as CSAPDRVYYEQYF.

This clone was recorded only once. The chain carries TRBV7-9 and TRBJ2-1; tentatively, D is TRBD2 (6 bases). Germline CDR1 is SEHNR and CDR2 is FQNEAQ (reference sequence). CDR3 length: 14 amino acids. Trimming cost V 5 bases and J 7 bases, with 15 bases left between them. CDR3 region: CASSIRDSTNEQFF. The CDR3 region has the DNA TGTGCCAGCAGCATCCGGGACTCGACAAATGAGCAGTTCTTC.

This clone was seen more than once but under ten times. The V gene is TRBV7-6, the J gene TRBJ1-1; 7 bases are a match to TRBD1. The CDR3 is 15 residues long. Germline values: CDR1 SGHVS, CDR2 FNYEAQ. After removal of 2 bases from V and 1 base from J, the junction contained 4 bases not matched to a gene. DNA of the CDR3: TGTGCCAGCAGCTTAAGCGACAGGGAGAACACTGAAGCTTTCTTT. It encodes CASSLSDRENTEAFF. Combining the CDR3 with reference TRBV7-6 and TRBJ1-1 gives the whole variable domain GAGVSQSPRYKVTKRGQDVALRCDPISGHVSLYWYRQALGQGPEFLTYFNYEAQQDKSGLPNDRFSAERPEGSISTLTIQRTEQRDSAMYRCASSLSDRENTEAFFGQGTRLTVV.

Concerning this clone itself: Other DNA sequences in this specimen translate into the identical CDR3. The chain uses TRBV7-8 and TRBJ2-1, with D possibly being TRBD2 (6 bases). Germline V gene sequence: CDR1 SGHVS, CDR2 FQNEAQ. V gave up 3 bases and J gave up 9 bases, with 9 bases separating them. The CDR3 spans 12 residues. For the CDR3, the DNA is TGTGCCAGCAGCTTGGGGGGAGGTGAGCAGTTCTTC. It encodes CASSLGGGEQFF.

V gene TRBV27 combines with J gene TRBJ2-3; possible D gene TRBD1, 5 bases. Germline CDR1 and CDR2: MNHEY and SMNVEV (reference sequence). The CDR3 totals 17 residues. Trimming removed 5 bases from V and 0 bases from J, with 18 bases in between. The CDR3 protein is CASSPITPGISTDTQYF. In DNA, the CDR3 is TGTGCCAGCAGTCCGATCACGCCAGGGATTAGCACAGATACGCAGTATTTT.

The rearrangement uses TRBV5-1 and TRBJ2-1, with TRBD1 identical over 8 bases. The CDR3 extends over 15 amino acids. The V gene's germline CDR1 is SGHRS and CDR2 YFSETQ. The J segment lost 6 bases and the V segment lost 2 bases, leaving 7 bases of the junction unmatched. The DNA for the CDR3 is TGCGCCAGCAGCTTTACTGACAGGGGAGGCAATGAGCAGTTCTTC. It translates to CASSFTDRGGNEQFF. Supplemented by reference TRBV5-1 and TRBJ2-1, the full variable domain reads KAGVTQTPRYLIKTRGQQVTLSCSPISGHRSVSWYQQTPGQGLQFLFEYFSETQRNKGNFPGRFSGRQFSNSRSEMNVSTLELGDSALYLCASSFTDRGGNEQFFGPGTRLTVL.

This clone was picked up a small number of times. V gene TRBV28 combines with J gene TRBJ1-5; D is ambiguous. The CDR3 has 13 residues. Trimming removed 3 bases at V and 5 bases at J, with 8 bases between. Looked up from germline, CDR1 is MDHEN and CDR2 is SYDVKM. CDR3 bases: TGTGCCAGCAGTTTGGAGACTTATCAGCCCCAGCATTTT. This translates into CASSLETYQPQHF.

The chain has TRBV9 and TRBJ1-4; D may be TRBD1 (5 bases). V was shortened by 0 bases and J by 6 bases, with 9 bases between the two germline ends. This CDR3 is built from 14 residues. CDR1 and CDR2 (germline): SGDLS, YYNGEE. DNA of the CDR3: TGTGCCAGCAGCGTAGCCGGGGGGTATGAAAAACTGTTTTTT. It encodes CASSVAGGYEKLFF.

The V call is TRBV9, the J call TRBJ2-1, with 7 bases fitting TRBD1. V trimming: 5 bases; J trimming: 5 bases; junction bases outside the gene matches: 4. Germline loops: CDR1 SGDLS, CDR2 YYNGEE. The CDR3 spans 13 residues. The CDR3 region has the DNA TGTGCCAGCAGTGGGACAGAAGACAATGAGCAGTTCTTC. Residues: CASSGTEDNEQFF.

The chain has TRBV6-1 and TRBJ2-5, with 10 bases matching TRBD1. The J call may be mistaken, given a closer DNA end match to TRBJ2-7. CDR1 is MNHNS, CDR2 SASEGT, per germline. The length of the CDR3 is 14 residues. The CDR3 DNA sequence: TGTGCCAGCAGTGCGCGGACAGGGGGAAACGAGCAGTACTTC. The encoded protein is CASSARTGGNEQYF.

V is TRBV2 and J is TRBJ2-1; D gene unclear. CDR1 and CDR2 (germline): SNHLY, FYNNEI. The CDR3 is made up of 14 amino acids. Trimming took 6 bases from V and 0 from J, leaving 9 bases between them. The CDR3 here is CASRLLSSYNEQFF. The DNA of the CDR3 is TGTGCCAGCAGGCTTCTAAGCTCCTACAATGAGCAGTTCTTC.

This clone was counted between two and nine times. The chain carries TRBV19 and TRBJ2-3, with 8 nucleotides matching TRBD1. The V gene's germline CDR1 is LNHDA and CDR2 SQIVND (reference sequence). The CDR3 has 18 amino acids. V lost 2 bases, J lost 3 bases, and 13 bases stayed unmatched. CDR3 nucleotide sequence: TGTGCCAGTAGTATATCATACTTCAAGGACAGGGTAACAGATACGCAGTATTTT. This encodes CASSISYFKDRVTDTQYF.

This chain uses TRBV6-1 with TRBJ2-7; maybe TRBD1 (5 bases). V lost 3 bases, J lost 0 bases, and 9 bases lay in between. The germline CDR1 and CDR2 sequences are MNHNS and SASEGT. The CDR3 runs 14 residues. CDR3 sequence: CASSDQGYSYEQYF. The CDR3 region has the DNA TGTGCCAGCAGTGATCAGGGCTACTCCTACGAGCAGTACTTC.

This chain uses TRBV6-6 with TRBJ1-4; D may be TRBD1 (6 bases). The V gene's germline CDR1 is MNHNY and CDR2 SVGAGI (reference sequence). There are 16 residues in the CDR3. Trimming stripped 2 bases from V and 3 bases from J, with 13 bases between. The CDR3 is CASSYEQGSPNEKLFF. In nucleotides, the CDR3 is TGTGCCAGCAGTTACGAACAGGGCTCACCTAATGAAAAACTGTTTTTT.

The CDR3 sequence: CASRLLGSVGAGVNEQFF. CDR3 DNA: TGCGCCAGCCGGCTCCTAGGCTCGGTGGGAGCGGGAGTGAATGAGCAGTTCTTC. This chain links TRBV5-1 with TRBJ2-1, with 8 positions matching TRBD2. Germline CDR1 SGHRS, CDR2 YFSETQ. With 7 bases clipped from V and 7 bases from J, the junction kept 22 bases outside the gene matches. The CDR3 length is 18 residues. The full variable domain, in which reference TRBV5-1 and TRBJ2-1 provide the parts outside the CDR3, is KAGVTQTPRYLIKTRGQQVTLSCSPISGHRSVSWYQQTPGQGLQFLFEYFSETQRNKGNFPGRFSGRQFSNSRSEMNVSTLELGDSALYLCASRLLGSVGAGVNEQFFGPGTRLTVL.